This passage covers 29 T cell receptor beta chains from one sample sequenced in a study of cytomegalovirus exposure and HLA in healthy donors. Primers included in the PCR were 60 Vbeta and 13 Jbeta primers. The repertoire was sequenced with immunoSEQ multiplex PCR; TCRdb's copy has only in-frame clones and lacks some. Seen here are 140,000 to 150,000 clones, less than 90% observed once, and the top ten hold approximately 2.7%. Input material: PBMCs. Receptor source: a boy aged 2-9 years in good health and CMV-seronegative.

The CDR3 DNA follows: TGTGCCAGTAGTATATTAGGAGGACGGAGGATCTATGGCTACACCTTC. Protein sequence: CASSILGGRRIYGYTF. The chain links TRBV19 to TRBJ1-2; D is undetermined. The CDR3 is 16 residues long. CDR1 and CDR2 from the germline V gene are LNHDA and SQIVND (reference sequence). V was shortened by 2 bases and J by 4 bases, with 17 bases between the two germline ends.

V gene TRBV9 combines with J gene TRBJ2-7; 15 positions agree with TRBD2. Trimming removed 4 bases from V and 4 bases from J; junction bases left unmatched: 3. There are 15 residues in the CDR3. The V gene's germline CDR1 is SGDLS and CDR2 YYNGEE. CDR3 coding DNA: TGTGCCAGCAGCTTTGGACTAGCGGGAGGGTACGAGCAGTACTTC. Encoded protein: CASSFGLAGGYEQYF.

The chain employs TRBV15 and TRBJ1-4; unclear D gene. Trimming removed 0 bases at V and 7 bases at J, with 12 bases between. Germline CDR1 LNHNV, CDR2 YYDKDF (reference sequence). CDR3 size: 15 residues. The CDR3 region has the DNA TGTGCCACCAGCAGAGAGGCAGGCGCTCTTGAAAAACTGTTTTTT. Translation: CATSREAGALEKLFF.

J is TRBJ1-2 and V is TRBV5-6, with 10 positions matching TRBD1. Trimming at V came to 4 bases and at J to 6 bases, leaving 21 bases not matched to a gene. Germline lookup yields CDR1 SGHDT and CDR2 YYEEEE. The CDR3 is 19 amino acids. The CDR3 coding sequence is TGTGCCAGCAGCGTAATACTTTACCGGGACAGGGGCTCGTTCGATGGCTACACCTTC. Its translation is CASSVILYRDRGSFDGYTF.

This clone was detected a few times. V is TRBV2 and J is TRBJ1-1; the D is unclear. CDR1 is SNHLY and CDR2 is FYNNEI in the germline V gene. This CDR3 has 10 amino acids. V lost 8 bases to trimming and J lost 4 bases, with 5 bases between them. In DNA, the CDR3 is TGTGCCAGCGTGGCCACTGAAGCTTTCTTT. Translating gives CASVATEAFF.

This clone appeared a single time. J is TRBJ2-3 and V is TRBV19, with 13 bases aligning to TRBD2. The germline CDR1 and CDR2 sequences are LNHDA and SQIVND (reference sequence). V shed 7 bases, J shed 2 bases, and the junction held 3 bases outside the gene matches. This CDR3 comprises 15 residues. The CDR3 loop is CASKTSGGVTDTQYF. The DNA for the CDR3 is TGTGCCAGTAAAACTAGCGGGGGGGTCACAGATACGCAGTATTTT.

The chain links TRBV7-2 to TRBJ1-5; D possibly corresponds to TRBD1 (6 bases). The germline CDR1 and CDR2 sequences are SGHTA and FQGNSA. V gave up 5 bases and J gave up 7 bases, with 18 bases separating them. The CDR3 extends over 15 amino acids. CDR3 loop: CASSTDGQLYQPQHF. In nucleotides, the CDR3 is TGTGCCAGCAGCACAGACGGACAGTTGTACCAGCCCCAGCATTTT. The whole variable domain, filled in from reference TRBV7-2 and TRBJ1-5, reads GAGVSQSPSNKVTEKGKDVELRCDPISGHTALYWYRQSLGQGLEFLIYFQGNSAPDKSGLPSDRFSAERTGGSVSTLTIQRTQQEDSAVYLCASSTDGQLYQPQHFGDGTRLSIL.

V and J are TRBV6-5 and TRBJ2-5; possible D gene TRBD1, 5 bases. Trimming stripped 10 bases from V and 2 bases from J, with 14 bases between. CDR1 and CDR2 (germline): MNHEY, SVGAGI. The CDR3 spans 13 residues. The CDR3 region is CATRDDRQETQYF. DNA for the CDR3: TGTGCCACCCGCGACGACAGACAAGAGACCCAGTACTTC.

The genes are TRBV7-2 and TRBJ1-4; D is undetermined. CDR3 length: 14 amino acids. Germline V gives CDR1 SGHTA, CDR2 FQGNSA. V gave up 5 bases and J gave up 8 bases, with 15 bases separating them. DNA for the CDR3: TGTGCCAGCAGCCCTACAGAAGCCTCCGAAAAACTGTTTTTT. Translation: CASSPTEASEKLFF.

V is TRBV15 and J is TRBJ1-5; perhaps TRBD1 as D (5 bases). The V gene lost 0 bases and the J gene lost 3 bases, with 15 bases spanning the gap. The CDR3 loop spans 17 amino acids. CDR1 and CDR2 from the germline V gene are LNHNV and YYDKDF (reference sequence). CDR3 loop: CATSRENQKGPNQPQHF. Written as DNA, the CDR3 is TGTGCCACCAGCAGAGAAAACCAAAAGGGGCCCAATCAGCCCCAGCATTTT.

V gene TRBV6-5 combines with J gene TRBJ2-7; D unresolved. From germline, CDR1 is MNHEY and CDR2 SVGAGI. The germline V and J ends were trimmed by 4 bases and 6 bases, with 7 bases remaining between them. The CDR3 runs 11 residues. CDR3 in amino acids: CASSFGGEQYF. In nucleotides, the CDR3 is TGTGCCAGCAGTTTTGGCGGCGAGCAGTACTTC.

This clone was counted a few times. This chain links TRBV27 with TRBJ2-1; 12 bases are shared with TRBD2. CDR1 MNHEY and CDR2 SMNVEV come from the germline V gene (reference sequence). V shed 3 bases, J shed 6 bases, and the junction held 9 bases outside the gene matches. The CDR3 covers 17 residues. The CDR3 sequence: CASSFGASGGAGNEQFF. Written as DNA, the CDR3 is TGTGCCAGCAGTTTTGGGGCTAGCGGGGGGGCAGGCAATGAGCAGTTCTTC.

This clone was detected only once. The chain links TRBV7-2 to TRBJ1-2; TRBD1 agrees at 8 bases. The CDR3 is 17 amino acids. J gave up 2 bases and V 1 base, and 9 bases lay outside the gene matches. Germline CDR1 is SGHTA and CDR2 is FQGNSA. The CDR3 nucleotides read TGTGCCAGCAGCTTAGTTATTCGGACAGGGCCCAACTATGGCTACACCTTC. Translated: CASSLVIRTGPNYGYTF.

V usage is TRBV9 and J usage is TRBJ1-2; TRBD1 agrees at 9 bases. V was pared by 4 bases and J by 6 bases, with 16 bases of the junction left unmatched. Germline CDR1 SGDLS, CDR2 YYNGEE. This CDR3 is built from 17 residues. As DNA, the CDR3 is TGTGCCAGCAGCCCCCGTTTAAGCCGGACAGGGGAGAATGGCTACACCTTC. Translating gives CASSPRLSRTGENGYTF.

The rearrangement joins TRBV5-1 to TRBJ1-3, with TRBD1 matching 7 bases. Trimming cost V 4 bases and J 4 bases; bases outside gene matches: 5. CDR3 length: 14 amino acids. The V gene's germline CDR1 is SGHRS and CDR2 YFSETQ. The CDR3 loop reads CASSPGTEGNTIYF. As DNA, the CDR3 is TGCGCCAGCAGCCCCGGGACAGAAGGAAACACCATATATTTT.

The gene calls are TRBV19 and TRBJ2-3, with a possible D match to TRBD2 (6 bases). Trimming removed 7 bases at V and 0 bases at J, with 8 bases between. Germline values: CDR1 LNHDA, CDR2 SQIVND (reference sequence). This CDR3 comprises 13 residues. Here the CDR3 DNA reads TGTGCCAGTAAAGGGACTAGCACAGATACGCAGTATTTT. Translation gives CASKGTSTDTQYF. The variable domain in full, with the rest retrieved from reference TRBV19 and TRBJ2-3, is DGGITQSPKYLFRKEGQNVTLSCEQNLNHDAMYWYRQDPGQGLRLIYYSQIVNDFQKGDIAEGYSVSREKKESFPLTVTSAQKNPTAFYLCASKGTSTDTQYFGPGTRLTVL.

V and J are TRBV5-4 and TRBJ2-7; TRBD2 is a possible D gene (6 bases). There are 17 residues in the CDR3. CDR1 is SGHNT, CDR2 YYREEE, per germline (reference sequence). Trimming removed 4 bases at V and 1 base at J, with 21 bases between. The DNA for the CDR3 is TGTGCCAGCAGCCCCTTTGGGCGGGGCCCCTCATCCTACGAGCAGTACTTC. The encoded protein is CASSPFGRGPSSYEQYF.

The genes are TRBV30 and TRBJ1-1; 7 nucleotides align to TRBD1. This CDR3 is 11 amino acids long. The V gene's germline CDR1 is GTSNPN and CDR2 SVGIG (reference sequence). The junction had 4 bases not matched to a gene; V was cut back by 8 bases and J by 4 bases. The CDR3, as DNA: TGTGCCCAAGCAGGGGGCACTGAAGCTTTCTTT. It is translated as CAQAGGTEAFF.

V and J are TRBV6-4 and TRBJ2-4, with 10 bases identical to TRBD2. The CDR3 extends over 14 amino acids. Trimming cost V 6 bases and J 8 bases; bases outside gene matches: 7. CDR1 MRHNA and CDR2 SNTAGT come from the germline V gene. CDR3 in amino acids: CASSQAGGPDIQYF. The DNA of the CDR3 is TGTGCCAGCAGCCAAGCGGGGGGGCCGGACATTCAGTACTTC.

This clone has a single count. The genes are TRBV28 and TRBJ2-5, with a weak D call TRBD2 (6 bases). The CDR3 runs to 15 residues. CDR1 is MDHEN, CDR2 SYDVKM, per germline. V shed 7 bases and J shed 0 bases, with 15 bases lying between them. The CDR3 bases are TGTGCCAGCACGGAGGGAGAAAGGTACCAAGAGACCCAGTACTTC. Its translation: CASTEGERYQETQYF. Full variable domain (remainder filled in from reference TRBV28 and TRBJ2-5): DVKVTQSSRYLVKRTGEKVFLECVQDMDHENMFWYRQDPGLGLRLIYFSYDVKMKEKGDIPEGYSVSREKKERFSLILESASTNQTSMYLCASTEGERYQETQYFGPGTRLLVL.

The chain combines TRBV28 with TRBJ2-7; 11 nucleotides align to TRBD2. Per the germline V gene, CDR1 is MDHEN and CDR2 is SYDVKM. The CDR3 loop spans 17 amino acids. The ends lost 2 bases at V and 4 bases at J; junction bases unmatched: 10. CDR3 amino acids: CASSLRFSGRAGYEQYF. The CDR3 DNA follows: TGTGCCAGCAGTTTAAGGTTTAGCGGGAGGGCCGGTTACGAGCAGTACTTC.

V gene TRBV7-8 combines with J gene TRBJ1-1, with D uncertain. The CDR3 is made up of 16 amino acids. The germline gives CDR1 SGHVS, CDR2 FQNEAQ. V was shortened by 2 bases and J by 0 bases, with 13 bases between the two germline ends. The CDR3 DNA reads as TGTGCCAGCAGCTTATTTCCATTTTCAGTGAACACTGAAGCTTTCTTT. Residues: CASSLFPFSVNTEAFF.

The chain links TRBV13 to TRBJ2-3; 13 bases match TRBD2. The CDR3 spans 17 residues. CDR1 PRHDT and CDR2 FYEKMQ come from the germline V gene (reference sequence). The V segment lost 5 bases and the J segment 3 bases; nucleotides outside the gene matches: 8. CDR3 protein: CASSTTELAGGTDTQYF. Here the CDR3 DNA reads TGTGCCAGCAGCACAACCGAACTAGCGGGAGGGACAGATACGCAGTATTTT. Combining the CDR3 with reference TRBV13 and TRBJ2-3 gives the whole variable domain AAGVIQSPRHLIKEKRETATLKCYPIPRHDTVYWYQQGPGQDPQFLISFYEKMQSDKGSIPDRFSAQQFSDYHSELNMSSLELGDSALYFCASSTTELAGGTDTQYFGPGTRLTVL.

The V and J genes are TRBV7-2 and TRBJ2-4; D remains ambiguous. CDR3 size: 14 residues. V was cut by 0 bases and J by 6 bases, with 9 bases left in between. Germline lookup yields CDR1 SGHTA and CDR2 FQGNSA. The CDR3 protein is CASSLASPRNIQYF. CDR3 DNA: TGTGCCAGCAGCTTAGCTAGCCCTCGAAACATTCAGTACTTC. Combining the CDR3 with reference TRBV7-2 and TRBJ2-4 gives the whole variable domain GAGVSQSPSNKVTEKGKDVELRCDPISGHTALYWYRQSLGQGLEFLIYFQGNSAPDKSGLPSDRFSAERTGGSVSTLTIQRTQQEDSAVYLCASSLASPRNIQYFGAGTRLSVL.

V is TRBV29-1 and J is TRBJ2-7; 9 positions agree with TRBD2. The CDR3 extends over 15 amino acids. The V gene end was trimmed by 6 bases and the J gene end by 4 bases; junction bases not matched to a gene: 13. CDR1 is SQVTM and CDR2 is ANQGSEA in the germline V gene. The CDR3 DNA reads TGCAGCGTGCGAGTCTTCGCGGGAGGGCCGTACGAGCAGTACTTC. This encodes CSVRVFAGGPYEQYF.

The chain has TRBV4-2 and TRBJ2-1; TRBD2 agrees at 10 bases. Germline V gene sequence: CDR1 LGHNA, CDR2 YNFKEQ. CDR3 length equals 17 residues. V trimming: 0 bases; J trimming: 2 bases; junction bases outside the gene matches: 4. The CDR3 loop reads CASSQDASGSTYNEQFF. In DNA form, the CDR3 reads TGTGCCAGCAGCCAAGATGCTAGCGGGAGCACCTACAATGAGCAGTTCTTC.

The V gene is TRBV5-4, the J gene TRBJ2-7, with 8 bases fitting TRBD1. The CDR3 contains 16 residues. CDR1 is SGHNT, CDR2 YYREEE, per germline (reference sequence). With V trimmed by 5 bases and J by 2 bases, 12 bases remained unmatched. CDR3 sequence: CASSPRGGQGTYEQYF. The CDR3 DNA follows: TGTGCCAGCAGTCCCCGGGGAGGACAGGGCACCTACGAGCAGTACTTC.

The V gene is TRBV7-2, the J gene TRBJ2-5, with D possibly being TRBD2 (6 bases). The CDR3 extends over 16 amino acids. V lost 5 bases to trimming and J lost 5 bases, with 21 bases between them. CDR1 and CDR2 (germline): SGHTA, FQGNSA. CDR3 sequence reads: CASSLGGVASGETQYF. CDR3 bases: TGTGCCAGCAGCCTGGGGGGAGTTGCGTCTGGGGAGACCCAGTACTTC.

V is TRBV19 and J is TRBJ1-4; D unresolved. This CDR3 contains 12 residues. Germline CDR1 and CDR2: LNHDA and SQIVND (reference sequence). Trimming took 1 base from V and 10 from J, leaving 7 bases between them. CDR3: CASSIVSGKLFF. The CDR3 DNA follows: TGTGCCAGTAGTATAGTATCGGGAAAACTGTTTTTT.